This TCR beta chain was recorded in a study of CD4 T cell repertoires in COVID-19. Study results and limitations: Sharing of several most expanded SARS-CoV-2-reactive clonotypes across memory subsets suggested intraclonal diversification.

Libraries were prepared by immunoSEQ multiplex PCR; TCRdb keeps only in-frame clonotypes and omits some of them. The sample lists 60,000 to 90,000 clones; under 90% were seen once. Worth noting for this clone: The antigen is not known.

In germline, CDR1 is SNHLY, CDR2 FYNNEI. V was pared by 5 bases and J by 8 bases, with 21 bases between. CDR3 length: 15 amino acids. The clonotype comes from a human donor who had COVID-19. The chain employs TRBV2 and TRBJ2-5; D is possibly TRBD1 (5 bases). The source material was CD4+ T cells from peripheral blood, sampled after recovery from COVID-19. The CDR3 region is CASSPAAQGFDTQYF. The CDR3, as DNA: TGTGCCAGCAGTCCTGCCGCCCAGGGTTTTGACACCCAGTACTTC.